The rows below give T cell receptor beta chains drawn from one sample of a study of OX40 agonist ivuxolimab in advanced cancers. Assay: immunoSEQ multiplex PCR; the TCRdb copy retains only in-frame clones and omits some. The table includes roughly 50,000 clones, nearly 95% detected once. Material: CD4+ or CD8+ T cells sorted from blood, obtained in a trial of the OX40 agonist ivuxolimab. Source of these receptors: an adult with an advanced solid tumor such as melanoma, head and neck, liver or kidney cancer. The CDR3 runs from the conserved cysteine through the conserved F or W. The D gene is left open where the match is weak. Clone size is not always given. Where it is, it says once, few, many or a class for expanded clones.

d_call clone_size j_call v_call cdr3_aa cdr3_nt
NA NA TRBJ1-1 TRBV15 CATSGEGGRAEAFF TGTGCCACCAGCGGAGAGGGAGGTAGGGCCGAAGCTTTCTTT
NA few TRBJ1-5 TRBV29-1 CSVDSGMGQPQHF TGCAGCGTTGACTCAGGGATGGGTCAGCCCCAGCATTTT
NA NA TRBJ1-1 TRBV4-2 CASSQDRVCTEAFF TGTGCCAGCAGCCAAGACAGGGTATGCACTGAAGCTTTCTTT
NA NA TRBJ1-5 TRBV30 CAWSESLNQPQHF TGTGCCTGGAGTGAATCACTCAATCAGCCCCAGCATTTT
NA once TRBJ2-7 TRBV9 CASSEQGRDYEQYF TGTGCCAGCAGCGAACAGGGCCGTGACTACGAGCAGTACTTC
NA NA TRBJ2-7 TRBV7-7 CASSSGPEGYEQYF TGTGCTAGCAGCTCCGGGCCGGAGGGCTACGAGCAGTACTTC
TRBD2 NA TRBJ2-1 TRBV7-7 CASSSGTASYNEQFF TGTGCTAGCAGCAGCGGGACGGCATCCTACAATGAGCAGTTCTTC
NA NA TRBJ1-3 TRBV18 CASSPRPAVGGNTIYF TGTGCCAGCTCACCACGGCCGGCTGTGGGTGGAAACACCATATATTTT
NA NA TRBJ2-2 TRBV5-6 CASSLALARPGELFF TGTGCCAGCAGCTTGGCCTTGGCTCGCCCCGGGGAGCTGTTTTTT
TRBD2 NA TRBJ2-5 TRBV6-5 CASSYSRLAAETQYF TGTGCCAGCAGTTACTCTCGACTAGCGGCGGAGACCCAGTACTTC
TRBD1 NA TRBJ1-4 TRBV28 CASSLGQGGGDEKLFF TGTGCCAGCAGTCTAGGACAGGGAGGGGGAGATGAAAAACTGTTTTTT
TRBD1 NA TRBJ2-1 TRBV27 CASSFYSGTGKHREQFF TGTGCCAGCAGTTTTTATTCCGGGACAGGGAAACATAGAGAGCAGTTCTTC
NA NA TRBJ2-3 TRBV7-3 CASSLVASDTQYF TGTGCCAGCAGCTTAGTCGCGTCAGATACGCAGTATTTT
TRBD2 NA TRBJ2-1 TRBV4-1 CASSQGLYTSGGASYNEQFF TGCGCCAGCAGCCAAGGGTTGTATACTAGCGGGGGGGCCTCCTACAATGAGCAGTTCTTC
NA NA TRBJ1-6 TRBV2 CASSVGTNSPLHF TGTGCCAGCAGTGTAGGGACCAATTCACCCCTCCACTTT
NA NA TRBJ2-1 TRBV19 CASSIGNRPYNEQFF TGTGCCAGTAGTATAGGTAACAGACCCTACAATGAGCAGTTCTTC
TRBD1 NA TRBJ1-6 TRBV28 CASSSYRGIPLHF TGTGCCAGCAGTAGCTACAGGGGCATTCCCCTCCACTTT
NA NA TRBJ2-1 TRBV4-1 CASSFGDGEQFF TGCGCCAGCAGCTTCGGGGACGGCGAGCAGTTCTTC
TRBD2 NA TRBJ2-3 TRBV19 CASSIPSPSGATDTQYF TGTGCCAGTAGTATCCCCTCTCCTAGCGGGGCTACAGATACGCAGTATTTT
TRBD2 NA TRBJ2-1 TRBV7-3 CASSPRTSGGMDEQFF TGTGCCAGCAGCCCGCGGACTAGCGGGGGGATGGATGAGCAGTTCTTC
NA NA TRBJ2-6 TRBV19 CASSDTLSGANVLTF TGTGCCAGTAGTGACACTCTCTCTGGGGCCAACGTCCTGACTTTC
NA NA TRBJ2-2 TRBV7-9 CASNWGTGELFF TGTGCCAGCAATTGGGGGACCGGGGAGCTGTTTTTT